This T cell receptor (beta chain) derives from a study of T cells after posttransplantation cyclophosphamide. Sequencing was performed with immunoSEQ multiplex PCR; in TCRdb, only in-frame clones are kept and a portion is missing. The sample has 25,000 to 35,000 clones; 70% to 90% are singletons. Worth noting for this clone: Antigen: not known.

Study observations and caveats: Donor CD8+ memory clones often dominated recipient blood repertoires at later times.

Sequencing was performed on PBMCs. This TCR came from a woman in her forties with a blood cancer, CMV-positive, and with a related stem cell donor.

DNA of the CDR3: TGTGCCGGAGGGACAGACAATCAGCCCCAGCATTTT. It specifies CAGGTDNQPQHF. The chain couples TRBV7-9 to TRBJ1-5; 7 bases match TRBD1. The CDR3 loop spans 12 amino acids. Per the germline V gene, CDR1 is SEHNR and CDR2 is FQNEAQ (reference sequence). V trimming: 11 bases; J trimming: 3 bases; junction bases outside the gene matches: 4.